This T cell receptor (beta chain) was identified in a study of T cell responses to AZD1222 COVID-19 vaccine. The CDR3 loop spans 13 amino acids. Deletions cut 3 bases from V and 6 bases from J, with 10 bases between. Per the germline V gene, CDR1 is WNHNN and CDR2 is SYGVQD (reference sequence). Comments on this clone: Its target is unknown.

General observations from the study: Spike as a whole was targeted by vaccine-associated CD4 TCRs, dominant at 160-218 and 743-854.

This table comes from immunoSEQ multiplex PCR, and its TCRdb copy is limited to in-frame clones, with some not included. The sample includes around 85,000 clones, around 85% of them seen just once. Sequencing was performed on peripheral blood, taken on day 0 of AZD1222 vaccination. This sequence was found in an adult in good health. This chain connects TRBV10-1 to TRBJ2-3; D is possibly TRBD1 (6 bases). CDR3 residues: CASSEWGPDTQYF. The CDR3 region has the DNA TGCGCCAGCAGTGAATGGGGGCCTGATACGCAGTATTTT.